The TCR beta chain described here comes from a study of shared clonotypes between healthy human individuals. General study points: Apart from blood, nothing was sampled; tissue repertoires likely differ. A limitation of the genetic and exposure-history diversity represented arose from few donors. Rarefaction revealed incomplete sorted-subset sequencing despite large depth.

This clone turned up a few times. Its antigen remains unidentified. Sequencing used immunoSEQ multiplex PCR; TCRdb keeps in-frame clones, though not all of them. The sample consists of roughly 700,000 clones, 74% of them appearing once. CDR1 and CDR2 from the germline V gene are SSHAT and FNYEAQ (reference sequence). This CDR3 comprises 16 residues. V dropped 5 bases and J dropped 3 bases, with 16 bases sitting between them. Donors comprised only Caucasian adults living in Nashville, Tennessee. The origin of this receptor is a young woman in good health. The chain recombines TRBV7-7 with TRBJ2-2; D may be TRBD1 (6 bases). Source material: memory CD4+ T cells sorted from blood. Described subset: CD45RA-negative fraction. The CDR3 is CASSAVQGWDTGELFF. The CDR3 nucleotides are TGTGCCAGCAGCGCAGTCCAGGGGTGGGACACCGGGGAGCTGTTTTTT.